What follows are 17 T cell receptor beta chains derived from one specimen sequenced in a study of cytomegalovirus exposure and HLA in healthy donors. TCRdb's copy holds only in-frame clones and misses some; the assay was immunoSEQ multiplex PCR. This repertoire shows under 250,000 clones, approximately 90% found once; its top ten account for about 2.8%. Input material: PBMCs. The receptor source for this set is a man aged 18-30 years in good health and CMV-seronegative.

The chain has TRBV18 and TRBJ1-1; a weak D match, TRBD1 (6 bases). Germline CDR1 and CDR2: KGHSH and LQKENI. The CDR3 extends over 13 amino acids. Trimming pared 6 bases from V and 1 base from J, leaving 9 bases between. CDR3 loop: CASSLGQNTEAFF. In DNA, the CDR3 is TGTGCCAGCTCGCTGGGACAGAACACTGAAGCTTTCTTT.

The gene calls are TRBV6-6 and TRBJ2-5, with TRBD1 as a possible D gene (7 bases). Germline CDR1 MNHNY, CDR2 SVGAGI (reference sequence). V dropped 8 bases and J dropped 4 bases, with 20 bases sitting between them. The CDR3 sequence is 15 residues long. The CDR3 region has the DNA TGTGCCAGCCTCGGGAGAGACAGGGTTGGAGAGACCCAGTACTTC. It is translated as CASLGRDRVGETQYF.

This chain uses TRBV5-1 with TRBJ2-2, with TRBD2 matching over 9 bases. The V and J ends lost 2 bases and 6 bases, in that order; junction bases with no gene match: 11. The CDR3 length is 17 residues. The V gene's germline CDR1 is SGHRS and CDR2 YFSETQ. In DNA form, the CDR3 reads TGCGCCAGCAGCTTTTTAGCGGGAGAAGCGGCGGCCGGGGAGCTGTTTTTT. It encodes CASSFLAGEAAAGELFF. Supplemented by reference TRBV5-1 and TRBJ2-2, the full variable domain reads KAGVTQTPRYLIKTRGQQVTLSCSPISGHRSVSWYQQTPGQGLQFLFEYFSETQRNKGNFPGRFSGRQFSNSRSEMNVSTLELGDSALYLCASSFLAGEAAAGELFFGEGSRLTVL.

This sequence joins TRBV10-2 and TRBJ2-7, with TRBD2 matching 10 bases. The trim removed 6 bases at V and 0 bases at J, leaving 5 bases unmatched. This CDR3 spans 15 amino acids. Germline V lookup: CDR1 WSHSY, CDR2 SAAADI. The CDR3 spells CASRVVAGGSYEQYF. In nucleotides, the CDR3 is TGCGCCAGCAGAGTGGTAGCGGGAGGCTCCTACGAGCAGTACTTC.

This chain joins TRBV27 and TRBJ1-2; D is ambiguous. The CDR3 length is 12 residues. V dropped 6 bases and J dropped 8 bases, with 13 bases sitting between them. Germline-derived CDR1 and CDR2 are MNHEY and SMNVEV (reference sequence). The CDR3 DNA reads TGTGCCAGCAGACCGGGATCGGGCGGCTACACCTTC. Translated: CASRPGSGGYTF.

The V call is TRBV9, the J call TRBJ2-5, with a tentative D call TRBD2 (6 bases). V was trimmed by 3 bases and J by 0 bases, leaving 15 bases between them. This CDR3 spans 16 amino acids. Germline assignment: CDR1 SGDLS and CDR2 YYNGEE. DNA of the CDR3: TGTGCCAGCAGCGCGGCCGCGGGGTACTACCAAGAGACCCAGTACTTC. Amino acid sequence: CASSAAAGYYQETQYF. Based on the CDR3 plus reference TRBV9 and TRBJ2-5, the full variable domain is DSGVTQTPKHLITATGQRVTLRCSPRSGDLSVYWYQQSLDQGLQFLIQYYNGEERAKGNILERFSAQQFPDLHSELNLSSLELGDSALYFCASSAAAGYYQETQYFGPGTRLLVL.

The chain combines TRBV27 with TRBJ2-1; the match to TRBD2 covers 15 bases. The length of the CDR3 is 14 residues. Looked up from germline, CDR1 is MNHEY and CDR2 is SMNVEV (reference sequence). V lost 7 bases, J lost 7 bases, and 2 bases stayed unmatched. CDR3 region: CASMGTSGGNEQFF. The CDR3 DNA is TGTGCCAGCATGGGGACTAGCGGGGGGAATGAGCAGTTCTTC.

The V and J genes are TRBV28 and TRBJ2-7; D uncertain. The CDR3 is made up of 11 amino acids. Trimming shortened V by 7 bases and J by 3 bases, and 7 bases separated the two germline ends. The germline CDR1 and CDR2 sequences are MDHEN and SYDVKM. The DNA for the CDR3 is TGTGCCAGCACCGAGAACTACGAGCAGTACTTC. This translates into CASTENYEQYF.

This chain uses TRBV6-1 with TRBJ2-5, with D possibly being TRBD1 (5 bases). The CDR3 consists of 10 residues. CDR1 is MNHNS and CDR2 is SASEGT in the germline V gene. The germline V and J ends were trimmed by 7 bases and 5 bases, with 5 bases remaining between them. CDR3 residues: CASKGETQYF. The CDR3 coding sequence is TGTGCCAGCAAGGGGGAGACCCAGTACTTC.

This clone was recorded only once. The chain links TRBV9 to TRBJ2-1, with D possibly being TRBD2 (6 bases). Trimming pared 4 bases from V and 0 bases from J, leaving 11 bases between. Germline values: CDR1 SGDLS, CDR2 YYNGEE. CDR3 length equals 15 residues. The CDR3 is CASSRRGSSYNEQFF. In DNA, the CDR3 is TGTGCCAGCAGCCGACGGGGGAGCTCCTACAATGAGCAGTTCTTC.

The V call is TRBV10-1, the J call TRBJ1-6; tentatively, D is TRBD1 (5 bases). The ends were cut back, 5 bases at V and 7 bases at J, with 9 bases in the middle. This CDR3 has 13 residues. The germline gives CDR1 WNHNN, CDR2 SYGVQD (reference sequence). Here the CDR3 DNA reads TGCGCCAGCAGTTCCCAGGGCAATTCACCCCTCCACTTT. Encoded protein: CASSSQGNSPLHF.

The CDR3 here is CASSDGGGIYEQYF. The CDR3 nucleotides are TGTGCCAGCAGCGATGGGGGCGGTATCTACGAGCAGTACTTC. This chain connects TRBV6-6 to TRBJ2-7; weak D call: TRBD1 (6 bases). Germline V gives CDR1 MNHNY, CDR2 SVGAGI (reference sequence). The CDR3 covers 14 residues. V shed 6 bases and J shed 3 bases, with 15 bases lying between them.

The chain employs TRBV11-2 and TRBJ1-2; the match to TRBD1 covers 11 bases. The germline CDR1 and CDR2 sequences are SGHAT and FQNNGV. This CDR3 has 18 residues. The V gene end was trimmed by 0 bases and the J gene end by 7 bases; junction bases not matched to a gene: 13. CDR3 DNA: TGTGCCAGCAGCTTAGATCAACGAAAGGACAGGGGGCAAGGTGGCTACACCTTC. Amino acid sequence: CASSLDQRKDRGQGGYTF.

V gene TRBV5-6 combines with J gene TRBJ1-2; no clear D gene. From germline, CDR1 is SGHDT and CDR2 YYEEEE. CDR3 length equals 14 residues. Trimming took 0 bases from V and 7 from J, leaving 13 bases between them. CDR3 sequence reads: CASSLGDSESGYTF. The CDR3 DNA reads as TGTGCCAGCAGCTTGGGTGATAGCGAAAGTGGCTACACCTTC.

This chain joins TRBV5-4 and TRBJ2-7; the match to TRBD1 covers 7 bases. This CDR3 is 15 amino acids long. The J segment lost 5 bases and the V segment lost 4 bases, leaving 12 bases of the junction unmatched. Germline CDR1 SGHNT, CDR2 YYREEE (reference sequence). CDR3: CASSDRTGSPDEQYF. For the CDR3, the DNA is TGTGCCAGCAGCGACCGGACAGGCAGCCCCGACGAGCAGTACTTC.

The CDR3 region has the DNA TGTGCCAGTAGTCCTGGACAGGCCGGCCATGGCTACACCTTC. This gives the protein CASSPGQAGHGYTF. The chain links TRBV19 to TRBJ1-2, with TRBD1 matching 7 bases. CDR1 is LNHDA, CDR2 SQIVND, per germline (reference sequence). The CDR3 runs 14 residues. V gave up 5 bases and J gave up 6 bases; unmatched junction bases: 9.

The chain links TRBV7-9 to TRBJ1-5, with 10 bases fitting TRBD1. After removal of 5 bases from V and 7 bases from J, the junction contained 11 bases not matched to a gene. The CDR3 is 16 amino acids. Germline V gene lookup returns CDR1 SEHNR and CDR2 FQNEAQ (reference sequence). The CDR3 protein is CASSPSTGGWDQPQHF. In nucleotides, the CDR3 is TGTGCCAGCAGCCCATCGACAGGGGGCTGGGACCAGCCCCAGCATTTT.